These 29 T cell receptor beta chains originate from one sample sequenced in a study of blood T cells in healthy people across ages. The second PCR ran roughly 6 to 11 cycles with a sample-barcoded 5' primer and J-beta primers. One entry per CDR3 protein results from TCRdb running MiXCR on the 5' RACE reads. Of over 1.5 million distinct CDR3 sequences listed, about 49% are singletons. The sample taken for sequencing was blood. All receptors derive from a woman in her thirties or forties in good health.

This clonotype was counted between two and nine times. The CDR3 loop reads CASSLDLTGYEQYF. CDR3 in DNA: TGTGCCAGCAGCTTAGACCTGACAGGCTACGAGCAGTACTTC. The chain uses TRBV7-2 and TRBJ2-7; a possible D gene is TRBD1 (6 bases). Trimming stripped 1 base from V and 3 bases from J, with 10 bases between. The germline CDR1 and CDR2 sequences are SGHTA and FQGNSA. This CDR3 is 14 amino acids long.

With respect to this clonotype: Relative to the germline gene, one junction end is altered; a read error may explain this. The chain has TRBV4-3 and TRBJ2-5, with D unresolved. The germline gives CDR1 LGHNA, CDR2 YSLEER. The CDR3 has 15 amino acids. The DNA for the CDR3 is TGCGCCAGTAGCCAAGGTCACCCAGGCGCGGAGACCCAGTACTTC. Protein product: CASSQGHPGAETQYF.

The table lists this clonotype with a few counts. The chain couples TRBV7-2 to TRBJ2-3; D gene uncertain. The CDR3 has 14 residues. Germline CDR1 and CDR2: SGHTA and FQGNSA. The ends were cut back, 2 bases at V and 4 bases at J, with 10 bases in the middle. CDR3 in amino acids: CASSLLKGSDTQYF. The CDR3 nucleotides read TGTGCCAGCAGCTTATTGAAGGGTTCAGATACGCAGTATTTT.

As concerns this clonotype: At one boundary the junction diverges from the germline segment, which might be a read error. The chain has TRBV6-1 and TRBJ1-2; 11 nucleotides line up with TRBD1. Germline V CDR1 and CDR2: MNHNS, SASEGT. The CDR3 runs to 17 residues. The CDR3 DNA reads as TGTGCCGGCAGTCCGTGGACAGGGGGCCGGTCGGTCTATGGCTACACCTTC. Translating gives CAGSPWTGGRSVYGYTF.

The chain has TRBV10-2 and TRBJ2-4; the D gene is possibly TRBD1 (5 bases). TRBJ2-7 matches the DNA end more closely, so the J call is doubtful. Germline V CDR1 and CDR2: WSHSY, SAAADI. The CDR3 spans 11 residues. The CDR3 sequence: CASSDRAEQYF. The CDR3, as DNA: TGCGCCAGCAGTGACAGGGCCGAGCAGTACTTC.

This chain links TRBV7-3 with TRBJ1-1, with D maybe TRBD1 (5 bases). The CDR3 extends over 13 amino acids. The V gene lost 6 bases and the J gene lost 4 bases, with 12 bases spanning the gap. Germline values: CDR1 SGHTA, CDR2 FQGTGA. CDR3 in DNA: TGTGCCAGCAGTTTGCCCGGGGGCACTGAAGCTTTCTTT. Protein product: CASSLPGGTEAFF.

There are a few counts of this clonotype. The chain joins TRBV6-5 to TRBJ2-1; D not certain. This CDR3 has 13 amino acids. Germline loops: CDR1 MNHEY, CDR2 SVGAGI. The V end lost 2 bases, the J end lost 13 bases, and 15 bases lay between the germline ends. For the CDR3, the DNA is TGTGCCAGCAGTTACGGGAAGGGCCTTACACAGTTCTTC. Protein sequence: CASSYGKGLTQFF.

This clonotype was seen a few times. The chain employs TRBV7-9 and TRBJ2-2; D possibly corresponds to TRBD2 (6 bases). With 3 bases removed from V and 0 bases from J, the gap between germline ends came to 14 bases. This CDR3 has 17 residues. Germline V gives CDR1 SEHNR, CDR2 FQNEAQ (reference sequence). The CDR3 nucleotides read TGTGCCAGCAGCTTGCCGCGTGAGCGGGCGAACACCGGGGAGCTGTTTTTT. It yields the protein CASSLPRERANTGELFF.

J is TRBJ2-1 and V is TRBV20-1; 13 bases are shared with TRBD2. Gene TRBJ2-7 matches the end of the DNA better, so the J call may be wrong. The CDR3 consists of 15 residues. CDR1 is DFQATT and CDR2 is SNEGSKA in the germline V gene (reference sequence). For the CDR3, the DNA is TGCAGTGCTAGAAGACTAGCGGGGGGCTACAATGAGCAGTACTTC. Its protein product is CSARRLAGGYNEQYF.

The genes are TRBV7-9 and TRBJ2-5; possibly TRBD2 for D (6 bases). Germline CDR1 reads SEHNR; CDR2 reads FQNEAQ (reference sequence). The CDR3 covers 16 residues. V gave up 5 bases and J gave up 2 bases, with 18 bases separating them. The CDR3 loop is CASSPRIAVLQETQYF. CDR3 in DNA: TGTGCCAGCAGCCCCCGGATAGCGGTACTACAAGAGACCCAGTACTTC.

V and J are TRBV7-2 and TRBJ2-5; TRBD1 or TRBD2 may be the D gene (7 bases each). The germline CDR1 and CDR2 sequences are SGHTA and FQGNSA. The CDR3 has 14 residues. The V end lost 6 bases, the J end lost 5 bases, and 16 bases lay between the germline ends. The CDR3 loop reads CASRTTGEGETQYF. The DNA of the CDR3 is TGTGCCAGCAGAACCACAGGGGAGGGGGAGACCCAGTACTTC.

The rearrangement uses TRBV12-3 or TRBV12-4 and TRBJ2-5, with a tentative D call TRBD2 (5 bases). Near its end, the DNA agrees better with TRBJ2-7, so the J call may be wrong. The CDR3 contains 14 residues. This chain's CDR3 is CASSLRTSQREQYF. The CDR3 coding sequence is TGTGCCAGCAGCCTAAGGACTTCCCAACGCGAGCAGTACTTC.

J is TRBJ2-1 and V is TRBV6-1; D is perhaps TRBD2 (5 bases). Trimming removed 7 bases from V and 10 bases from J, with 11 bases in between. This CDR3 has 11 amino acids. The germline V gene has CDR1 MNHNS and CDR2 SASEGT. CDR3 residues: CASMAGEEQFF. The DNA for the CDR3 is TGTGCCAGCATGGCGGGTGAGGAGCAGTTCTTC.

This chain uses TRBV5-1 with TRBJ2-1, with 9 positions matching TRBD1. From germline, CDR1 is SGHRS and CDR2 YFSETQ. With 8 bases clipped from V and 8 bases from J, the junction kept 8 bases outside the gene matches. The CDR3 extends over 13 amino acids. CDR3 nucleotide sequence: TGCGCCAGTCATTCACAGGGGGCCGATGAGCAGTTCTTC. Translating it yields CASHSQGADEQFF.

The rearrangement uses TRBV9 and TRBJ2-1, with a possible D match to TRBD2 (6 bases). CDR1 is SGDLS and CDR2 is YYNGEE in the germline V gene. V gave up 2 bases and J gave up 6 bases, with 15 bases separating them. CDR3 size: 15 residues. The CDR3 loop is CASSVRGFAGNEQFF. Here the CDR3 DNA reads TGTGCCAGCAGCGTCCGGGGGTTTGCGGGCAATGAGCAGTTCTTC.

The chain has TRBV6-5 and TRBJ2-3, with 7 bases identical to TRBD2. The CDR3 has 15 amino acids. Trimming cost V 4 bases and J 0 bases; bases outside gene matches: 4. Germline V lookup: CDR1 MNHEY, CDR2 SVGAGI. CDR3 sequence: CASSSGLMSTDTQYF. For the CDR3, the DNA is TGTGCCAGCAGTTCGGGACTAATGAGCACAGATACGCAGTATTTT.

This clonotype was observed a few times. The chain is built from TRBV4-1 and TRBJ2-5, with D tentatively TRBD2 (6 bases). The V end was cut by 1 base, the J end by 4 bases, with 16 bases between. Per the germline V gene, CDR1 is MGHRA and CDR2 is YSYEKL. This CDR3 has 16 amino acids. The CDR3 sequence is CASSQVEVAARETQYF. The CDR3 nucleotides are TGCGCCAGCAGCCAAGTCGAGGTAGCGGCGAGAGAGACCCAGTACTTC.

A few counts support this clonotype. This chain connects TRBV7-2 to TRBJ2-5; 14 nucleotides agree with TRBD2. This CDR3 is 15 amino acids long. The germline CDR1 and CDR2 sequences are SGHTA and FQGNSA. V trimming: 7 bases; J trimming: 5 bases; junction bases outside the gene matches: 6. Here the CDR3 reads CASTTSGGVGETQYF. CDR3 DNA sequence: TGTGCCAGCACGACTAGCGGGGGGGTCGGTGAGACCCAGTACTTC.

This clonotype was seen a few times. This chain uses TRBV7-2 with TRBJ2-7; either TRBD1 or TRBD2 may fit D (7 bases each). From germline, CDR1 is SGHTA and CDR2 FQGNSA. The length of the CDR3 is 13 residues. Trimming left V 6 bases short and J 4 bases short, with 13 bases between. The CDR3 DNA is TGTGCCAGCAGGGCAGGGGGGGTGTACGAGCAGTACTTC. Amino acids: CASRAGGVYEQYF. Variable domain in full (rest from reference TRBV7-2 and TRBJ2-7): GAGVSQSPSNKVTEKGKDVELRCDPISGHTALYWYRQSLGQGLEFLIYFQGNSAPDKSGLPSDRFSAERTGGSVSTLTIQRTQQEDSAVYLCASRAGGVYEQYFGPGTRLTVT.

This clonotype occurred a few times. The CDR3: CASSGYPGTGSNDEQFF. The CDR3 coding sequence is TGTGCCAGCAGTGGCTACCCCGGGACAGGGAGTAATGATGAGCAGTTCTTC. V is TRBV25-1 and J is TRBJ2-1; 9 positions match TRBD1. V lost 4 bases and J lost 8; bases outside the gene matches: 15. The CDR3 loop spans 17 amino acids. From germline, CDR1 is MGHDK and CDR2 SYGVNS.

Only a few counts were recorded for this clonotype. The rearrangement uses TRBV4-2 and TRBJ1-2, with D uncertain. Trimming cost V 0 bases and J 4 bases, with 15 bases left between them. Germline loops: CDR1 LGHNA, CDR2 YNFKEQ. This CDR3 spans 16 amino acids. The DNA for the CDR3 is TGTGCCAGCAGCCAAGAGGGGTCGGGTTTTGGCTATGGCTACACCTTC. Protein: CASSQEGSGFGYGYTF.

V and J are TRBV24-1 and TRBJ2-3, with D possibly matching TRBD2 (5 bases). V was pared by 10 bases and J by 0 bases, with 16 bases between. The CDR3 totals 15 residues. Germline assignment: CDR1 KGHDR and CDR2 SFDVKD. The CDR3 reads CATDDYSNSTDTQYF. The CDR3 DNA reads as TGTGCCACGGATGACTACTCCAATAGCACAGATACGCAGTATTTT.

The V call is TRBV21-1, the J call TRBJ2-7; TRBD1 is taken as the D call from the table, unchecked against the DNA. TRBV21-1 is termed a pseudogene. The CDR3 has 19 residues. The CDR3 is CASSKRSPDARRYSYEQYF. The DNA of the CDR3 is TGTGCCAGCAGCAAACGGTCACCTGACGCCCGAAGATATTCCTACGAGCAGTACTTC.

For this clonotype: At one boundary the junction diverges from the germline segment, which might be a read error. J is TRBJ1-2 and V is TRBV9; D is uncertain. This CDR3 is built from 16 residues. Germline loops: CDR1 SGDLS, CDR2 YYNGEE. The CDR3 DNA reads as TGTGCCAGCAGCGCCCATCTAAAGGAGTCTAACTATGGCTACACCTTT. Amino acids: CASSAHLKESNYGYTF.

V usage is TRBV20-1 and J usage is TRBJ1-2; maybe TRBD1 (5 bases). Trimming took off 0 bases at V and 9 bases at J, with 17 bases between the two ends. CDR3 size: 14 residues. Germline V gene data show CDR1 as DFQATT and CDR2 as SNEGSKA (reference sequence). CDR3 amino acids: CSARDHPRGTSYTF. CDR3 DNA: TGCAGTGCTAGAGATCATCCGAGGGGCACGAGCTACACCTTC.

The genes are TRBV29-1 and TRBJ2-3; D might be TRBD2 (6 bases). The V gene lost 5 bases and the J gene lost 3 bases, with 21 bases spanning the gap. Germline CDR1 SQVTM, CDR2 ANQGSEA. CDR3 size: 16 residues. CDR3 coding DNA: TGCAGCGTTCAGGGACTTAACCACCAAAGGACAGATACGCAGTATTTT. This codes for CSVQGLNHQRTDTQYF.

The rearrangement joins TRBV6-2 or TRBV6-3 to TRBJ1-2, with D possibly being TRBD1 (6 bases). The CDR3 length is 14 residues. Germline V lookup: CDR1 MNHEY, CDR2 SVGEGT. V dropped 2 bases and J dropped 7 bases, with 14 bases sitting between them. The DNA for the CDR3 is TGTGCCAGCAGTTACCCTGGGACACCTCGTGGCTACACCTTC. The encoded protein is CASSYPGTPRGYTF.

The chain employs TRBV7-2 and TRBJ2-5; D gene unclear. Deletions cut 2 bases from V and 2 bases from J, with 15 bases between. CDR3 length: 16 residues. Per the germline V gene, CDR1 is SGHTA and CDR2 is FQGNSA. CDR3 sequence (DNA): TGTGCCAGCAGCTTACGGACCCTGAGTAGGCAAGAGACCCAGTACTTC. It yields the protein CASSLRTLSRQETQYF.

This clonotype was observed a handful of times. The chain links TRBV20-1 to TRBJ2-7, with TRBD2 matching over 8 bases. Germline loops: CDR1 DFQATT, CDR2 SNEGSKA (reference sequence). The CDR3 runs 13 residues. The CDR3 loop is CSTLAGMTYEQYF. The CDR3 coding sequence is TGCAGCACATTAGCGGGGATGACCTACGAGCAGTACTTC.